The source of this T cell receptor beta chain is a study of blood T cell repertoires in COVID-19. For the study at large: Samples of COVID-19 (acute and convalescent) were obtained from the United States, Italy and Spain. T cells, B-cell-depleted T cells, or PBMCs provided the cDNA or gDNA that served as material.

V was trimmed by 4 bases and J by 2 bases, leaving 8 bases between them. Germline lookup yields CDR1 SGHAT and CDR2 FQNNGV. The CDR3 totals 13 residues. How the authors handled the data: Amplification from reference gene primers served as the basis for estimated nucleated cell counts. The protocol was immunoSEQ multiplex PCR, while the TCRdb copy is restricted to in-frame clones and leaves out a portion. V and J calls and clone size follow that table, whereas D and trimming were derived from the DNA. Found here are about 400,000 clones, 88% of them singletons; the top ten hold roughly 2%. Participant-given clinical history determined each cohort assignment.

Material for sequencing was PBMCs or T cells enriched from blood (not recorded which). This TCR came from a middle-aged woman with acute COVID-19. The rearrangement joins TRBV11-2 to TRBJ2-5; no clear D. Written as DNA, the CDR3 is TGTGCCAGCAGCTCTTCGGTGCAAGAGACCCAGTACTTC. Translated, it gives CASSSSVQETQYF.